This TCR beta chain emerged from a study of CD4 T cells in relation to SARS-CoV-2 and coronaviruses. Study results and limitations: Crossreactivity was assessed only for spike protein, not other viral proteins.

The V end lost 2 bases, the J end lost 0 bases, and 20 bases lay between the germline ends. From germline, CDR1 is SEHNR and CDR2 FQNEAQ (reference sequence). The CDR3 consists of 18 residues. Sequenced by immunoSEQ multiplex PCR; TCRdb stores in-frame clones only, minus some. Here the sample spans some 60,000 clones, approximately 90% being singletons. This clone was recorded only once. What it binds is not known. V gene TRBV7-9 combines with J gene TRBJ2-7; the D call may be TRBD1 or TRBD2 (5 bases each). Sequencing used naive CD4+ T cells from PBMCs. The subset denotes: naive CD4+ T cells isolated by negative enrichment. The receptor's source is an adult with COVID-19. The DNA of the CDR3 is TGTGCCAGCAGCTTAAGGGGAAGGGTGGGGACCCTCTCCTACGAGCAGTACTTC. Its translation is CASSLRGRVGTLSYEQYF.